The 8 T cell receptor beta chains listed next were all sequenced from one sample in a study of breast tumors, draining lymph nodes, adjacent tissues listed by TCRdb under 2016. The axillary draining lymph nodes of breast cancer patients were the source of the lymph node samples. Receptors were amplified or captured by multiplex PCR. Instrument on record: Illumina HiSeq 2000. TCRdb ran its own pipeline on the public reads, namely fastp trimming at Q25 and MiXCR clone calling, and kept in-frame beta chains. Merged by CDR3 protein, the rows form single entries marked with the most common genes and DNA. The sample table holds 180,000 or so distinct CDR3 sequences, of which roughly 31% were seen once. Clones ranked in the top ten supply roughly 4% of the sample. The sequencing input was axillary lymph node tissue. These receptors were taken from a female donor with breast cancer. Some clones in this sample may be carry-over from other donors' samples.

This clonotype was counted at least ten times. The CDR3 region is CASSQDRTPVETQYF. The CDR3, as DNA: TGTGCCAGCAGCCAAGATCGTACACCGGTAGAGACCCAGTACTTC. V is TRBV3-1 and J is TRBJ2-5; no reliable D call. The CDR3 is 15 residues long. CDR1 is LGHDT, CDR2 YNNKEL, per germline (reference sequence). Trimming removed 0 bases at V and 4 bases at J, with 12 bases between.

This clonotype has ten or more counts. The chain combines TRBV6-2 or TRBV6-3 with TRBJ1-4, with TRBD1 matching over 10 bases. The ends lost 6 bases at V and 12 bases at J; junction bases unmatched: 4. The germline CDR1 and CDR2 sequences are MNHEY and SVGEGT. The CDR3 contains 12 residues. For the CDR3, the DNA is TGTGCCAGCAGCCACGGACAGGGGGAACTGTTTTTT. This codes for CASSHGQGELFF.

This clonotype was counted many times. The V gene is TRBV2, the J gene TRBJ1-5, with no clear D. The CDR3 runs 14 residues. V was pared by 7 bases and J by 7 bases, with 17 bases between. From germline, CDR1 is SNHLY and CDR2 FYNNEI. Here the CDR3 reads CASKDRKWEQPQHF. In nucleotides, the CDR3 is TGTGCCAGCAAGGACCGTAAATGGGAGCAGCCCCAGCATTTT.

This clonotype occurred many times. The chain joins TRBV12-5 to TRBJ2-5; D is unclear. Trimming removed 0 bases from V and 5 bases from J, with 4 bases in between. The CDR3 covers 12 residues. Germline loops: CDR1 LGHNT, CDR2 FRNRAP. DNA for the CDR3: TGTGCTAGTGGTTTGGTAGGGGAGACCCAGTACTTC. Translation gives CASGLVGETQYF. Variable domain in full (rest from reference TRBV12-5 and TRBJ2-5): DARVTQTPRHKVTEMGQEVTMRCQPILGHNTVFWYRQTMMQGLELLAYFRNRAPLDDSGMPKDRFSAEMPDATLATLKIQPSEPRDSAVYFCASGLVGETQYFGPGTRLLVL.

This clonotype was detected many times. Just one base apart from a much larger clone, this may be a read error. This chain uses TRBV20-1 with TRBJ1-2; no clear D. Germline V lookup: CDR1 DFQATT, CDR2 SNEGSKA (reference sequence). This CDR3 spans 12 amino acids. In DNA, the CDR3 is TGCAGTGCTAGTACAGTCAACTATGGCTCCACCTTC. Residues: CSASTVNYGSTF.

This clonotype was seen many times. V is TRBV20-1 and J is TRBJ2-1; D is undetermined. Germline V gene data show CDR1 as DFQATT and CDR2 as SNEGSKA (reference sequence). The germline V and J ends were trimmed by 3 bases and 4 bases, with 19 bases remaining between them. The CDR3 runs 16 residues. CDR3 nucleotides: TGCAGTGCTAGCCCCAAAGGACGCAGCTTATACAATGAGCAGTTCTTC. This encodes CSASPKGRSLYNEQFF.

This clonotype has ten or more counts. This chain connects TRBV20-1 to TRBJ2-1; 8 bases are a match to TRBD1. This CDR3 comprises 17 residues. From germline, CDR1 is DFQATT and CDR2 SNEGSKA (reference sequence). Trimming at V came to 1 base and at J to 4 bases, leaving 12 bases not matched to a gene. The CDR3 sequence is CSARARKGQEVYNEQFF. CDR3 in DNA: TGCAGTGCTAGAGCACGAAAGGGACAGGAGGTTTACAATGAGCAGTTCTTC.

This chain links TRBV20-1 with TRBJ1-3, with D possibly TRBD1 on 5 matching bases. The CDR3 length is 14 residues. Trimming removed 0 bases at V and 8 bases at J, with 14 bases between. Germline assignment: CDR1 DFQATT and CDR2 SNEGSKA (reference sequence). The CDR3 DNA reads TGCAGTGCTAGAGATTGGGGGGATGGCTACACCATATATTTT. Its translation: CSARDWGDGYTIYF.